The clone carrying this TCR beta chain was recorded once. The CDR3 spans 16 residues. Germline V CDR1 and CDR2: SGDLS, YYNGEE. V gave up 4 bases and J gave up 1 base, with 17 bases separating them. This specimen belongs to a study of blood T cell repertoires in COVID-19. Whole-study context: The samples span acute and convalescent COVID-19 from the United States, Italy and Spain. T cells, B-cell-depleted T cells, or PBMCs provided the cDNA or gDNA that served as material.

Methods used by the authors: Amplification from reference gene primers served as the basis for estimated nucleated cell counts. Method: immunoSEQ multiplex PCR; TCRdb's copy keeps in-frame clones and lacks some. V, J and clone size were drawn from that table, and D and trimming were deduced from the DNA. The repertoire holds around 190,000 clones, approximately 86% seen once, with around 1.2% in the top ten. The specimen was peripheral blood. The TCR comes from a man aged 30-40 years with acute or convalescent COVID-19. The rearrangement uses TRBV9 and TRBJ1-1, with D possibly being TRBD1 (6 bases). The CDR3 loop reads CASSPTRAGANTEAFF. DNA for the CDR3: TGTGCCAGCAGCCCAACCCGGGCGGGGGCGAACACTGAAGCTTTCTTT.